These T cell receptor beta chains were read from a single sample in a study of cytomegalovirus exposure and HLA in healthy donors. Assay used: immunoSEQ multiplex PCR; TCRdb lists only in-frame clones, some missing. The table records about 140,000 clones, 60% to 85% of them present only once. The sequenced sample was PBMCs. The receptor source for this set is a man aged 35 to 55 in good health and CMV-seronegative. CDR3s include the opening cysteine and the closing phenylalanine or tryptophan. The D gene is left open where the match is weak. For some rows the clone size is stated as once, few or many, or as a class when expanded; others skip it.

d_call,clone_size,v_call,j_call,cdr3_aa,cdr3_nt
.,.,TRBV7-8,TRBJ1-2,CASSLEQGRGYTF,TGTGCCAGCAGCTTAGAACAGGGAAGGGGCTACACCTTC
.,.,TRBV6-1,TRBJ2-2,CASSGYRGGNAGELFF,TGTGCCAGCAGTGGTTACAGGGGGGGGAATGCCGGGGAGCTGTTTTTT
TRBD2,.,TRBV5-1,TRBJ2-3,CASSPAGLAATDTQYF,TGCGCCAGCAGCCCGGCGGGACTAGCGGCCACAGATACGCAGTATTTT
TRBD1,.,TRBV6-5,TRBJ2-5,CASSYRQGASRETQYF,TGTGCCAGCAGTTACAGGCAGGGGGCGAGTCGAGAGACCCAGTACTTC
.,.,TRBV6-5,TRBJ2-3,CASSRTGSTDTQYF,TGTGCCAGCAGCCGTACAGGAAGCACAGATACGCAGTATTTT
TRBD2,.,TRBV9,TRBJ2-5,CASSVAWEGPETQYF,TGTGCCAGCAGCGTAGCGTGGGAGGGACCAGAGACCCAGTACTTC
.,.,TRBV7-8,TRBJ2-5,CASSLERGRKETQYF,TGTGCCAGCAGCTTAGAACGGGGGAGAAAAGAGACCCAGTACTTC
TRBD2,.,TRBV7-8,TRBJ2-2,CASSFRDYGTGELFF,TGTGCCAGCAGCTTTAGGGACTACGGCACCGGGGAGCTGTTTTTT
TRBD2,.,TRBV5-4,TRBJ2-5,CASSTRVAGFQETQYF,TGTGCCAGCAGCACCCGGGTAGCGGGATTCCAAGAGACCCAGTACTTC
TRBD2,once,TRBV4-2,TRBJ2-1,CASSLTSGGANEQFF,TGTGCCAGCAGCCTGACTAGCGGGGGGGCGAATGAGCAGTTCTTC
TRBD2,.,TRBV5-1,TRBJ2-2,CASRVLAGGTGELFF,TGCGCCAGCAGAGTTCTAGCGGGAGGGACCGGGGAGCTGTTTTTT
TRBD1,few,TRBV7-2,TRBJ2-2,CASSHHRGQNTGELFF,TGTGCCAGCAGCCACCACAGGGGTCAGAACACCGGGGAGCTGTTTTTT
TRBD1,few,TRBV4-1,TRBJ2-7,CASSNPTGTDHYEQYF,TGCGCCAGCAGCAACCCAACCGGGACAGATCACTACGAGCAGTACTTC
.,.,TRBV29-1,TRBJ1-2,CSVATLFVYGYTF,TGCAGCGTTGCTACGCTATTTGTCTATGGCTACACCTTC
.,.,TRBV29-1,TRBJ2-1,CSVSPGKRVEQFF,TGCAGCGTCTCCCCAGGGAAAAGGGTTGAGCAGTTCTTC
.,.,TRBV4-1,TRBJ2-3,CASSQPGLNTDTQYF,TGCGCCAGCAGCCAACCGGGACTCAACACAGATACGCAGTATTTT
.,.,TRBV5-5,TRBJ2-7,CASSWGVGYEQYF,TGTGCCAGCAGCTGGGGGGTCGGGTACGAGCAGTACTTC
TRBD1,.,TRBV19,TRBJ2-2,CASSPGTGGTTGELFF,TGTGCCAGTAGCCCCGGGACAGGGGGCACTACCGGGGAGCTGTTTTTT
TRBD2,.,TRBV4-1,TRBJ2-3,CASSLAAGFTDTQYF,TGCGCCAGCAGTCTGGCAGCGGGGTTCACAGATACGCAGTATTTT
TRBD1,.,TRBV27,TRBJ2-7,CASSLAATGSYEQYF,TGTGCCAGCAGTCTTGCCGCGACAGGGAGCTACGAGCAGTACTTC
.,.,TRBV6-5,TRBJ2-7,CASSYVANYEQYF,TGTGCCAGCAGTTACGTAGCAAACTACGAGCAGTACTTC
.,.,TRBV5-4,TRBJ2-4,CASSPNEASIQYF,TGTGCCAGCAGCCCCAACGAGGCTAGCATTCAGTACTTC
TRBD1,.,TRBV4-1,TRBJ1-2,CASSQHRTGADYGYTF,TGCGCCAGCAGCCAACACCGGACAGGGGCGGACTATGGCTACACCTTC
TRBD1,few,TRBV29-1,TRBJ1-1,CSVEEGQLMNTEAFF,TGCAGCGTTGAAGAGGGACAGCTTATGAACACTGAAGCTTTCTTT
TRBD2,.,TRBV2,TRBJ2-1,CASNIAGGPADEQFF,TGTGCCAGCAATATAGCGGGAGGGCCCGCGGATGAGCAGTTCTTC
TRBD2,.,TRBV5-3,TRBJ2-1,CARYRAGGLYNEQFF,TGTGCCAGATACAGAGCGGGAGGGTTATACAATGAGCAGTTCTTC
TRBD1,once,TRBV7-6,TRBJ2-1,CASSLVASSGGAPNEQFF,TGTGCCAGCAGCTTAGTTGCTTCCTCAGGGGGCGCCCCCAATGAGCAGTTCTTC
TRBD2,few,TRBV25-1,TRBJ2-7,CASSSTSGLYEQYF,TGTGCCAGCAGTTCGACTAGCGGGCTCTACGAGCAGTACTTC
.,.,TRBV5-1,TRBJ2-1,CASSFSGAYNEQFF,TGCGCCAGCAGCTTTTCCGGGGCCTACAATGAGCAGTTCTTC
.,few,TRBV6-1,TRBJ1-2,CASSDRDYGYTF,TGTGCCAGCAGTGACAGGGACTATGGCTACACCTTC
TRBD1,.,TRBV28,TRBJ1-5,CASSYPRTGYSNQPQHF,TGTGCCAGCAGTTACCCTCGGACAGGTTATAGCAATCAGCCCCAGCATTTT
TRBD1,.,TRBV15,TRBJ2-5,CATSSWTGWNQETQYF,TGTGCCACCAGCAGTTGGACAGGGTGGAATCAAGAGACCCAGTACTTC
TRBD2,.,TRBV28,TRBJ2-7,CASSSASGDSYEQYF,TGTGCCAGCAGTTCCGCTAGCGGGGACTCCTACGAGCAGTACTTC
TRBD1,.,TRBV29-1,TRBJ2-1,CSVEPGQYNEQFF,TGCAGCGTTGAACCGGGACAGTACAATGAGCAGTTCTTC
TRBD2,few,TRBV5-6,TRBJ2-2,CASSLVRTSNTGELFF,TGTGCCAGCAGCTTGGTGCGGACTAGCAACACCGGGGAGCTGTTTTTT
.,.,TRBV27,TRBJ2-4,CASSLGRDLNIQYF,TGTGCCAGCAGTCTAGGACGGGATTTAAACATTCAGTACTTC
TRBD2,.,TRBV7-9,TRBJ2-7,CSSSLAPAGVANEQYF,TGTTCCAGCAGCTTAGCGCCGGCGGGGGTGGCCAACGAGCAGTACTTC
TRBD1,.,TRBV7-9,TRBJ2-7,CASSSPGQGPYEQYF,TGTGCCAGCAGCTCCCCGGGACAGGGCCCCTACGAGCAGTACTTC
.,.,TRBV5-4,TRBJ2-1,CASSVTELSPNNEQFF,TGTGCCAGCAGCGTTACTGAGTTAAGCCCGAACAATGAGCAGTTCTTC
.,.,TRBV9,TRBJ2-3,CASSADGVRTDTQYF,TGTGCCAGCAGTGCTGACGGGGTCCGCACAGATACGCAGTATTTT
.,.,TRBV29-1,TRBJ2-3,CSVLSHQRGTDTQYF,TGCAGCGTTTTGAGTCACCAGAGGGGCACAGATACGCAGTATTTT
.,.,TRBV12-1,TRBJ2-3,CASSFGVRLARTDTQYF,TGTGCCAGCAGCTTTGGGGTTCGACTAGCGCGGACAGATACGCAGTATTTT
TRBD1,.,TRBV27,TRBJ2-3,CASRDRASTDTQYF,TGTGCCAGCAGGGACAGGGCTAGCACAGATACGCAGTATTTT
TRBD1,.,TRBV7-2,TRBJ1-2,CASSLEGADRNYGYTF,TGTGCCAGCAGCTTAGAGGGTGCGGACAGGAATTATGGCTACACCTTC
TRBD1,.,TRBV25-1,TRBJ2-7,CASSEKGAREQYF,TGTGCCAGCAGTGAAAAGGGGGCGAGGGAGCAGTACTTC
.,.,TRBV9,TRBJ2-7,CASSVTVNSYEQYF,TGTGCCAGCAGCGTGACAGTAAACTCCTACGAGCAGTACTTC
TRBD2,.,TRBV28,TRBJ2-3,CASSFLAGGSNTQYF,TGTGCCAGCAGTTTTCTAGCGGGGGGTTCAAATACGCAGTATTTT
TRBD1,.,TRBV27,TRBJ2-1,CASSLRTGGGYNEQFF,TGTGCCAGCAGTTTACGGACAGGGGGCGGGTACAATGAGCAGTTCTTC
TRBD1,.,TRBV30,TRBJ2-7,CAWTTGAVGYEQYF,TGTGCCTGGACCACAGGGGCGGTGGGATACGAGCAGTACTTC
.,once,TRBV6-1,TRBJ2-7,CASIHRVTYEQYF,TGTGCCAGCATCCACAGGGTAACCTACGAGCAGTACTTC
.,.,TRBV14,TRBJ2-3,CASSPLGSPDTQYF,TGTGCCAGCAGCCCCCTCGGGAGCCCAGATACGCAGTATTTT
.,.,TRBV27,TRBJ2-5,CASSGGAETQYF,TGTGCCAGCAGTGGGGGCGCGGAGACCCAGTACTTC